The rows below give T cell receptor beta chains drawn from one sample of a study of T cell changes during pregnancy in multiple sclerosis. Clones were sequenced by immunoSEQ multiplex PCR, and TCRdb holds only the in-frame ones, with some missing. The data contain about 75,000 clones, more than 80% of them seen just once; the ten biggest clones take up over 0.7%. Sequenced material: peripheral blood, taken in the first trimester of pregnancy. These receptors originate from a female donor in good health, enrolled as a control in a pregnancy study. The CDR3 runs from the conserved cysteine through the conserved F or W. The D gene is left open where the match is weak. Size tells how often a clone was seen (once, few, many) or the class of an expanded clone, and some rows leave it out.

d_call j_call v_call clone_size cdr3_nt cdr3_aa
- TRBJ1-1 TRBV6-1 - TGTGCCAGCAGTGAAGGGGGGAGGCGGAGCACTGAAGCTTTCTTT CASSEGGRRSTEAFF
- TRBJ1-2 TRBV5-6 - TGTGCCAGCAGCCCGCCGGGACAAAACTATGGCTACACCTTC CASSPPGQNYGYTF
TRBD1 TRBJ1-2 TRBV29-1 - TGCAGCGCCGCCACAGGGGCTAACTATGGCTACACCTTC CSAATGANYGYTF
TRBD1 TRBJ2-7 TRBV28 - TGTGCCAGCAGGCAAACAGGGGTCGGCGAGCAGTACTTC CASRQTGVGEQYF
TRBD1 TRBJ2-1 TRBV7-8 - TGTGCCAGCAGCCAAGACAGGGCCGGGGAGCAGTTCTTC CASSQDRAGEQFF
TRBD1 TRBJ2-1 TRBV11-3 - TGTGCCAGCAGCGGGGACAGCTCCTACAATGAGCAGTTCTTC CASSGDSSYNEQFF
TRBD2 TRBJ2-1 TRBV5-1 - TGCGCCAGCACCCCGACTAGCGGGACTTACAATGAGCAGTTCTTC CASTPTSGTYNEQFF
TRBD1 TRBJ1-1 TRBV7-2 - TGTGCCAGCAGCCGGATCGACAGGGCCGCCGAAAAGGAAGCTTTCTTT CASSRIDRAAEKEAFF
- TRBJ2-5 TRBV2 - TGTGCCAGCAAACGGGGTTCAGAGACCCAGTACTTC CASKRGSETQYF
- TRBJ1-2 TRBV6-4 - TGTGCCAGCAGTGACTCAGGACAGTTCAACTATGGCTACACCTTC CASSDSGQFNYGYTF
TRBD2 TRBJ2-1 TRBV11-3 - TGTGCCAGCAGCTTGGGGACTACTACTACGGAGGAGCAGTTCTTC CASSLGTTTTEEQFF
TRBD1 TRBJ1-2 TRBV10-3 once TGTGCCATCCGACGGGACAGGGATGGCTACACCTTC CAIRRDRDGYTF
TRBD2 TRBJ2-7 TRBV6-5 - TGTGCCAGCAGTTACGGCCTAGCGGACTCCTACGAGCAGTACTTC CASSYGLADSYEQYF
- TRBJ1-1 TRBV14 - TGTGCCAGCAGCCAAGATTGGCGGAGGCTATTGAACACTGAAGCTTTCTTT CASSQDWRRLLNTEAFF
- TRBJ1-1 TRBV6-5 once TGTGCCAGCAGTGTACGGGATTCCCGGGGGGAAGCTTTCTTT CASSVRDSRGEAFF
- TRBJ2-1 TRBV6-4 - TGTGCCAGCGCCGGTCCTTCCTACAATGAGCAGTTCTTC CASAGPSYNEQFF
- TRBJ1-2 TRBV18 - TGTGCCAGCTCACCGATTCAGGGCAGGACTAACTATGGCTACACCTTC CASSPIQGRTNYGYTF